The 23 T cell receptor beta chains given below trace back to one sample, sequenced in a study of blood T cell repertoires in COVID-19. Assay used: immunoSEQ multiplex PCR; TCRdb lists only in-frame clones, some missing. The sample carries roughly 70,000 clones, 70% to 80% recorded once. Sequencing used peripheral blood. These TCRs come from a human donor in a cohort sampled during active COVID-19.

This clone was counted a single time. The chain carries TRBV2 and TRBJ2-3; 8 bases align to TRBD2. From germline, CDR1 is SNHLY and CDR2 FYNNEI. This CDR3 contains 14 residues. V dropped 6 bases and J dropped 1; count of bases not matched to a gene: 3. The CDR3 region is CASRPGLGTDTQYF. CDR3 sequence (DNA): TGTGCCAGCAGACCGGGACTAGGCACAGATACGCAGTATTTT. Looking up the rest from reference TRBV2 and TRBJ2-3 gives the full variable domain: EPEVTQTPSHQVTQMGQEVILRCVPISNHLYFYWYRQILGQKVEFLVSFYNNEISEKSEIFDDQFSVERPDGSNFTLKIRSTKLEDSAMYFCASRPGLGTDTQYFGPGTRLTVL.

This clone appeared a single time. The J gene is TRBJ1-5, the V gene TRBV19; D possibly corresponds to TRBD1 (5 bases). The V gene lost 6 bases and the J gene lost 4 bases, with 10 bases spanning the gap. Germline CDR1 LNHDA, CDR2 SQIVND (reference sequence). The CDR3 has 13 amino acids. DNA of the CDR3: TGTGCCAGTAGCGAGGGGAGGAATCAGCCCCAGCATTTT. This codes for CASSEGRNQPQHF.

This clone turned up a few times. The chain combines TRBV28 with TRBJ2-3, with D perhaps matching TRBD2 (6 bases). The V and J ends lost 2 bases and 2 bases respectively, with 14 bases between them. There are 16 residues in the CDR3. CDR1 is MDHEN and CDR2 is SYDVKM in the germline V gene. Here the CDR3 reads CASSLRRERDTDTQYF. The CDR3 region has the DNA TGTGCCAGCAGTTTAAGGCGGGAAAGGGACACAGATACGCAGTATTTT.

The chain employs TRBV21-1 and TRBJ1-1; the DNA was not compared with TRBD1, the D call given in the table. TRBV21-1 is a pseudogene. This CDR3 is 16 amino acids long. CDR3 sequence reads: CASRRTRGPRDTEAFF. The DNA for the CDR3 is TGTGCCAGCAGGCGCACCAGGGGGCCACGGGACACTGAAGCTTTCTTT.

The CDR3 loop reads CASSHGREGQGGTGELFF. The DNA of the CDR3 is TGCGCCAGCAGCCACGGAAGGGAGGGGCAGGGTGGAACCGGGGAGCTGTTTTTT. The genes are TRBV4-3 and TRBJ2-2; 7 positions agree with TRBD2. Germline CDR1 reads LGHNA; CDR2 reads YSLEER. The CDR3 extends over 18 amino acids. V lost 3 bases, J lost 5 bases, and 15 bases stayed unmatched.

This clone has only one observation. CDR3 nucleotides: TGCAGCGTTGCTGCTAGCTTGTACAATGAGCAGTTCTTC. Its translation: CSVAASLYNEQFF. V is TRBV29-1 and J is TRBJ2-1, with D perhaps matching TRBD2 (5 bases). This CDR3 spans 13 amino acids. The V and J ends lost 4 bases and 4 bases respectively, with 11 bases between them. Per the germline V gene, CDR1 is SQVTM and CDR2 is ANQGSEA.

The chain has TRBV30 and TRBJ2-3; 8 positions agree with TRBD1. Trimming removed 2 bases from V and 9 bases from J; junction bases left unmatched: 7. This CDR3 is built from 13 residues. Germline loops: CDR1 GTSNPN, CDR2 SVGIG (reference sequence). As DNA, the CDR3 is TGTGCCTGGAGTACGGGACAGGCGGTGACGCAGTATTTT. Its protein is CAWSTGQAVTQYF.

V and J are TRBV6-5 and TRBJ1-1, with TRBD1 matching over 10 bases. Germline V gene sequence: CDR1 MNHEY, CDR2 SVGAGI. The junction had 7 bases not matched to a gene; V was cut back by 4 bases and J by 2 bases. The CDR3 extends over 16 amino acids. CDR3 sequence: CASSSRQGAGNTEAFF. For the CDR3, the DNA is TGTGCCAGCAGTTCGAGACAGGGGGCGGGAAACACTGAAGCTTTCTTT.

This clone was counted once. The sample contains more than one DNA sequence encoding this CDR3. This chain uses TRBV5-1 with TRBJ2-5, with 16 bases aligning to TRBD2. Germline CDR1 is SGHRS and CDR2 is YFSETQ. CDR3 length: 17 amino acids. Unmatched junction bases numbered 7, after V lost 4 bases and J lost 4 bases. The CDR3 nucleotides read TGCGCCAGCAGCACGGGACTAGCGGGAGGGAGTGGAGAGACCCAGTACTTC. As protein: CASSTGLAGGSGETQYF.

In this sample, this clone turned up a few times. The V gene is TRBV7-8, the J gene TRBJ1-5, with 7 bases identical to TRBD1. Germline V lookup: CDR1 SGHVS, CDR2 FQNEAQ. This CDR3 region has 17 residues. Trimming took 2 bases from V and 0 from J; bases not matched to a gene: 7. The CDR3 bases are TGTGCCAGCAGCTTAAATGCGAGGGGGCTTAGCAATCAGCCCCAGCATTTT. Its translation: CASSLNARGLSNQPQHF.

The chain uses TRBV6-5 and TRBJ1-4; 8 nucleotides align to TRBD1. Germline loops: CDR1 MNHEY, CDR2 SVGAGI. This CDR3 has 16 residues. Trimming took 1 base from V and 3 from J; bases not matched to a gene: 4. DNA of the CDR3: TGTGCCAGCAGTTACTGGCAGGGGGCACCTAATGAAAAACTGTTTTTT. Protein product: CASSYWQGAPNEKLFF.

The V gene is TRBV27, the J gene TRBJ2-2; D gene unclear. The germline CDR1 and CDR2 sequences are MNHEY and SMNVEV (reference sequence). The CDR3 has 15 amino acids. V lost 3 bases to trimming and J lost 5 bases, with 13 bases between them. CDR3 residues: CASSFLTGQTGELFF. In DNA form, the CDR3 reads TGTGCCAGCAGTTTTCTTACGGGTCAAACCGGGGAGCTGTTTTTT.

This chain links TRBV7-6 with TRBJ1-5; D remains ambiguous. The germline CDR1 and CDR2 sequences are SGHVS and FNYEAQ. The CDR3 consists of 14 residues. With 0 bases removed from V and 3 bases from J, the gap between germline ends came to 6 bases. The CDR3, as DNA: TGTGCCAGCAGCTTAGCGATAGACAATCAGCCCCAGCATTTT. Its protein product is CASSLAIDNQPQHF.

The chain combines TRBV24-1 with TRBJ2-1; D may be TRBD1 (6 bases). With 4 bases removed from V and 15 bases from J, the gap between germline ends came to 15 bases. The CDR3 loop spans 12 amino acids. Germline CDR1 reads KGHDR; CDR2 reads SFDVKD. CDR3 nucleotides: TGTGCCACCAGTGACCCGGGACAAATGTGGTTCTTC. Protein product: CATSDPGQMWFF.

The genes are TRBV28 and TRBJ1-2; D gene unclear. This CDR3 contains 13 residues. V was pared by 5 bases and J by 1 base, with 8 bases between. The germline V gene encodes CDR1 MDHEN and CDR2 SYDVKM. CDR3 sequence reads: CASSPSVNYGYTF. CDR3 bases: TGTGCCAGCAGTCCTTCGGTTAACTATGGCTACACCTTC.

The rearrangement uses TRBV27 and TRBJ2-1, with 16 positions matching TRBD2. Germline CDR1 and CDR2: MNHEY and SMNVEV (reference sequence). Losses at the gene ends were 7 bases for V and 9 bases for J; bases not matched to a gene: 9. This CDR3 has 16 residues. The CDR3 DNA follows: TGTGCCAGCACCTCCCCGGGACTAGCGGGAGGGCGTGAGCAGTTCTTC. Its translation: CASTSPGLAGGREQFF.

The chain couples TRBV18 to TRBJ2-7, with 9 bases matching TRBD2. V dropped 3 bases and J dropped 2; count of bases not matched to a gene: 5. CDR1 KGHSH and CDR2 LQKENI come from the germline V gene. This CDR3 spans 15 amino acids. The CDR3 here is CASSPQIAGAYEQYF. The CDR3 DNA follows: TGTGCCAGCTCACCCCAGATAGCGGGGGCCTACGAGCAGTACTTC.

The rearrangement links TRBV3-1 (or the pseudogene TRBV3-2) to TRBJ2-2, with unresolved D. CDR3 length equals 14 residues. Germline CDR1 and CDR2: LGHDT and YNNKEL (reference sequence). V was clipped by 4 bases and J by 6 bases, with 12 bases between them. CDR3 sequence (DNA): TGTGCCAGCAGCCCCTCCTACGTCTCCGGGGAGCTGTTTTTT. Protein product: CASSPSYVSGELFF.

This rearrangement joins TRBV18 to TRBJ1-4; 8 bases agree with TRBD1. The CDR3 sequence is 13 residues long. Per the germline V gene, CDR1 is KGHSH and CDR2 is LQKENI. The V and J ends lost 9 bases and 8 bases, in that order; junction bases with no gene match: 8. This CDR3 reads CASSDRVGEKLFF. In DNA form, the CDR3 reads TGTGCCAGTTCGGACAGGGTGGGAGAAAAACTGTTTTTT.

With regard to this clone: At one end the junction does not follow the germline gene, possibly because of a read error. The chain recombines TRBV4-2 with TRBJ2-3, with a weak D call TRBD2 (6 bases). The germline gives CDR1 LGHNA, CDR2 YNFKEQ. The length of the CDR3 is 14 residues. CDR3 amino acids: CASSQAGPLLATDF. CDR3 DNA sequence: TGTGCCAGCAGCCAAGCCGGGCCTTTACTAGCTACGGATTTT.

The chain couples TRBV18 to TRBJ2-3; 11 bases agree with TRBD2. Germline V gene lookup returns CDR1 KGHSH and CDR2 LQKENI. This CDR3 has 15 amino acids. With V trimmed by 4 bases and J by 1 base, 1 base remained unmatched. The CDR3 DNA sequence: TGTGCCAGCTCACTGACTAGCGGGGGCACAGATACGCAGTATTTT. Encoded protein: CASSLTSGGTDTQYF. Variable domain in full (rest from reference TRBV18 and TRBJ2-3): NAGVMQNPRHLVRRRGQEARLRCSPMKGHSHVYWYRQLPEEGLKFMVYLQKENIIDESGMPKERFSAEFPKEGPSILRIQQVVRGDSAAYFCASSLTSGGTDTQYFGPGTRLTVL.

This clone has more than one count but fewer than ten. The chain couples TRBV6-5 to TRBJ2-2; the match to TRBD1 covers 7 bases. CDR1 and CDR2 from the germline V gene are MNHEY and SVGAGI. The CDR3 is made up of 14 amino acids. Losses at the gene ends were 10 bases for V and 0 bases for J; bases not matched to a gene: 5. The DNA for the CDR3 is TGTGCCACCACGACAGGGTCGAACACCGGGGAGCTGTTTTTT. Encoded protein: CATTTGSNTGELFF.

The chain carries TRBV9 and TRBJ1-6; 7 nucleotides agree with TRBD1. CDR3 size: 17 residues. V trimming: 0 bases; J trimming: 5 bases; junction bases outside the gene matches: 8. From germline, CDR1 is SGDLS and CDR2 YYNGEE. CDR3 region: CASSVESGQVNNSPLHF. For the CDR3, the DNA is TGTGCCAGCAGCGTAGAGTCAGGACAGGTTAATAATTCACCCCTCCACTTT.